The next 28 T cell receptor beta chains were all read from a single sample in a study of cytomegalovirus exposure and HLA in healthy donors. A multiplex PCR was run with 60 Vbeta primers and 13 Jbeta primers. Libraries were prepared by immunoSEQ multiplex PCR; TCRdb keeps only in-frame clonotypes and omits some of them. In the table there are roughly 130,000 clones, around 83% of which are singletons. The sequencing input was PBMCs. The source of these receptors is a human donor in good health.

This rearrangement joins TRBV28 to TRBJ1-1; D perhaps matches TRBD1 (6 bases). Trimming took 1 base from V and 5 from J, leaving 8 bases between them. Germline CDR1 is MDHEN and CDR2 is SYDVKM. CDR3 length: 13 residues. CDR3 in DNA: TGTGCCAGCAGTTTATATAGGGGGACTGAAGCTTTCTTT. Protein sequence: CASSLYRGTEAFF.

The chain is built from TRBV7-8 and TRBJ2-7; maybe TRBD1 (5 bases). The germline V gene encodes CDR1 SGHVS and CDR2 FQNEAQ. CDR3 length: 13 residues. V was trimmed by 9 bases and J by 1 base, leaving 13 bases between them. The CDR3 here is CASQTGYSYEQYF. In DNA, the CDR3 is TGTGCCAGTCAAACAGGTTATTCCTACGAGCAGTACTTC.

The chain has TRBV5-1 and TRBJ2-1, with D perhaps TRBD1 (6 bases). The germline V gene has CDR1 SGHRS and CDR2 YFSETQ. The CDR3 has 13 residues. V lost 0 bases to trimming and J lost 9 bases, with 10 bases between them. The CDR3 region has the DNA TGCGCCAGCAGCTTGGGTACAGGGCTTGAGCAGTTCTTC. Translation gives CASSLGTGLEQFF.

V is TRBV19 and J is TRBJ2-1, with 7 bases aligning to TRBD1. This CDR3 is 15 amino acids long. V shed 2 bases, J shed 6 bases, and the junction held 7 bases outside the gene matches. Germline CDR1 is LNHDA and CDR2 is SQIVND (reference sequence). The CDR3 loop is CASSISVDRSNEQFF. CDR3 bases: TGTGCCAGTAGTATATCTGTGGACAGGTCCAATGAGCAGTTCTTC.

Here the CDR3 DNA reads TGTGCCACCAGCAGAGAGCTACAGGGGGCGCGGCAGTACTTC. This codes for CATSRELQGARQYF. V usage is TRBV15 and J usage is TRBJ2-7; 9 bases are a match to TRBD1. The CDR3 runs 14 residues. CDR1 and CDR2 (germline): LNHNV, YYDKDF (reference sequence). V lost 0 bases and J lost 9; bases outside the gene matches: 6.

The gene calls are TRBV2 and TRBJ2-7; TRBD1 agrees at 8 bases. Germline V lookup: CDR1 SNHLY, CDR2 FYNNEI. CDR3 size: 14 residues. V was clipped by 7 bases and J by 2 bases; unmatched bases: 7. The CDR3: CASMTGTGTYEQYF. CDR3 coding DNA: TGTGCCAGCATGACCGGGACAGGAACCTACGAGCAGTACTTC.

V is TRBV7-8 and J is TRBJ1-4, with 8 positions matching TRBD1. V shed 0 bases, J shed 8 bases, and the junction held 5 bases outside the gene matches. This CDR3 contains 15 residues. In germline, CDR1 is SGHVS, CDR2 FQNEAQ. CDR3 residues: CASSLAGNRGEKLFF. The CDR3 DNA reads as TGTGCCAGCAGCTTAGCGGGGAACAGGGGGGAAAAACTGTTTTTT.

The table lists this clone with a few counts. J is TRBJ2-2 and V is TRBV4-1; D is unclear. This CDR3 has 14 residues. Trimming cost V 5 bases and J 2 bases, with 9 bases left between them. Looked up from germline, CDR1 is MGHRA and CDR2 is YSYEKL. The CDR3 sequence is CASSSQINTGELFF. The CDR3 DNA reads as TGCGCCAGCAGCTCACAAATTAACACCGGGGAGCTGTTTTTT.

The rearrangement links TRBV2 to TRBJ2-1, with 7 bases identical to TRBD2. CDR3 length: 12 residues. J was trimmed by 7 bases and V by 7 bases; bases with no gene match: 4. Germline CDR1 SNHLY, CDR2 FYNNEI. The CDR3 reads CASKFGGNEQFF. CDR3 sequence (DNA): TGTGCCAGCAAGTTCGGGGGGAATGAGCAGTTCTTC. The full variable domain, its missing parts supplied by reference TRBV2 and TRBJ2-1, is EPEVTQTPSHQVTQMGQEVILRCVPISNHLYFYWYRQILGQKVEFLVSFYNNEISEKSEIFDDQFSVERPDGSNFTLKIRSTKLEDSAMYFCASKFGGNEQFFGPGTRLTVL.

The genes are TRBV4-1 and TRBJ1-6, with TRBD1 identical over 8 bases. Per the germline V gene, CDR1 is MGHRA and CDR2 is YSYEKL. After removal of 4 bases from V and 10 bases from J, the junction contained 9 bases not matched to a gene. The CDR3 consists of 15 residues. This CDR3 reads CASSPGQGVLSPLHF. CDR3 coding DNA: TGCGCCAGCAGCCCCGGACAGGGAGTCTTGTCACCCCTCCACTTT.

This clone was picked up a small number of times. V gene TRBV28 combines with J gene TRBJ1-2, with D uncertain. The ends were cut back, 2 bases at V and 4 bases at J, with 11 bases in the middle. Germline V CDR1 and CDR2: MDHEN, SYDVKM. This CDR3 region has 14 residues. This CDR3 is CASSLSRAGYGYTF. CDR3 DNA sequence: TGTGCCAGCAGTTTAAGTCGGGCGGGCTATGGCTACACCTTC.

The sample holds a few counts of this clone. The chain joins TRBV7-7 to TRBJ2-7; D unclear. V was trimmed by 2 bases and J by 0 bases, leaving 23 bases between them. The CDR3 totals 19 residues. Germline V gene data show CDR1 as SSHAT and CDR2 as FNYEAQ (reference sequence). CDR3 residues: CASSLLAQTPTSYSYEQYF. CDR3 nucleotides: TGTGCCAGCAGCTTATTAGCCCAAACACCTACGTCGTACTCCTACGAGCAGTACTTC.

The chain is built from TRBV2 and TRBJ2-7; TRBD1 might be the D (5 bases). CDR1 is SNHLY and CDR2 is FYNNEI in the germline V gene. CDR3 size: 11 residues. V was clipped by 6 bases and J by 6 bases, with 9 bases between them. CDR3 DNA sequence: TGTGCCAGCAGAGGGGTCAGCGAGCAGTACTTC. Translated: CASRGVSEQYF.

In its sample, this clone was seen a few times. The chain uses TRBV7-9 and TRBJ1-3, with 7 bases matching TRBD1. This CDR3 has 16 amino acids. Germline V lookup: CDR1 SEHNR, CDR2 FQNEAQ (reference sequence). The junction had 6 bases not matched to a gene; V was cut back by 0 bases and J by 4 bases. The CDR3 region is CASSLAPDRAGNTIYF. The CDR3 nucleotides are TGTGCCAGCAGCTTAGCGCCAGACAGGGCAGGAAACACCATATATTTT.

V gene TRBV5-1 combines with J gene TRBJ1-1; 9 nucleotides line up with TRBD1. J lost 5 bases, V lost 3 bases, and 5 bases had no gene match. This CDR3 has 14 amino acids. Germline V gene data show CDR1 as SGHRS and CDR2 as YFSETQ. CDR3 in DNA: TGCGCCAGCAGCTCGGGACAGGGTTTAACTGAAGCTTTCTTT. Amino acid sequence: CASSSGQGLTEAFF.

This rearrangement joins TRBV6-4 to TRBJ1-2; TRBD1 agrees at 7 bases. The J segment lost 8 bases and the V segment lost 5 bases, leaving 17 bases of the junction unmatched. CDR1 is MRHNA, CDR2 SNTAGT, per germline. This CDR3 has 16 residues. The CDR3 loop is CASSPSAQLTGDGYTF. DNA of the CDR3: TGTGCCAGCAGTCCCAGCGCCCAACTAACAGGGGACGGCTACACCTTC.

This clone was recorded only once. The J gene is TRBJ2-1, the V gene TRBV13; the match to TRBD2 covers 10 bases. The ends lost 5 bases at V and 6 bases at J; junction bases unmatched: 10. This CDR3 comprises 16 residues. Germline lookup yields CDR1 PRHDT and CDR2 FYEKMQ (reference sequence). This chain's CDR3 is CASSGYPGTSANEQFF. The CDR3 DNA is TGTGCCAGCAGCGGTTACCCCGGGACTAGCGCCAATGAGCAGTTCTTC.

This sequence joins TRBV10-2 and TRBJ1-2; D gene ambiguous. Trimming left V 1 base short and J 5 bases short, with 8 bases between. Germline values: CDR1 WSHSY, CDR2 SAAADI. The CDR3 has 13 residues. The CDR3 DNA reads TGCGCCAGCAGTGAGTGGGCAGTATATGGCTACACCTTC. This sequence encodes CASSEWAVYGYTF.

This chain joins TRBV6-4 and TRBJ1-6; perhaps TRBD1 as D (6 bases). CDR1 is MRHNA and CDR2 is SNTAGT in the germline V gene. V lost 3 bases, J lost 6 bases, and 9 bases lay in between. There are 14 residues in the CDR3. CDR3 sequence (DNA): TGTGCCAGCAGTGAAGGGGGGGGTAATTCACCCCTCCACTTT. Amino acids: CASSEGGGNSPLHF.

The chain recombines TRBV20-1 with TRBJ2-7; possible D gene TRBD1, 5 bases. This CDR3 spans 11 amino acids. The germline V and J ends were trimmed by 2 bases and 4 bases, with 6 bases remaining between them. CDR1 is DFQATT and CDR2 is SNEGSKA in the germline V gene (reference sequence). CDR3 nucleotides: TGCAGTGCTAGACGACAGTACGAGCAGTACTTC. Its translation: CSARRQYEQYF.

The rearrangement links TRBV7-2 to TRBJ1-2, with D possibly being TRBD1 (6 bases). CDR1 and CDR2 from the germline V gene are SGHTA and FQGNSA. Trimming removed 3 bases from V and 2 bases from J, with 16 bases in between. The CDR3 contains 16 residues. The DNA of the CDR3 is TGTGCCAGCAGCTTTGGGGGGGCGATGGGGAACTATGGCTACACCTTC. It specifies CASSFGGAMGNYGYTF.

Turning to this clone: At one boundary the junction diverges from the germline segment, which might be a read error. The V gene is TRBV7-9, the J gene TRBJ2-3; D unresolved. Germline V gives CDR1 SEHNR, CDR2 FQNEAQ (reference sequence). CDR3 size: 14 residues. CDR3 nucleotide sequence: TGTTCCAGCAGCCCAACAGCAGCCACAGATACGCAGTATTTT. Translation gives CSSSPTAATDTQYF.

The V and J genes are TRBV2 and TRBJ2-2, with unresolved D. The germline CDR1 and CDR2 sequences are SNHLY and FYNNEI. This CDR3 is built from 13 residues. V lost 8 bases to trimming and J lost 3 bases, with 10 bases between them. DNA of the CDR3: TGTGCCAGCGCGCTTCTTTACACCGGGGAGCTGTTTTTT. Amino acid sequence: CASALLYTGELFF. Using reference TRBV2 and TRBJ2-2 for the parts outside the CDR3, the full variable domain is EPEVTQTPSHQVTQMGQEVILRCVPISNHLYFYWYRQILGQKVEFLVSFYNNEISEKSEIFDDQFSVERPDGSNFTLKIRSTKLEDSAMYFCASALLYTGELFFGEGSRLTVL.

This clone was recorded only once. The chain employs TRBV14 and TRBJ1-1, with D perhaps TRBD1 (5 bases). Between the trimmed V and J ends, which lost 0 bases and 4 bases, there was a span of 18 bases. CDR3 length equals 17 residues. Per germline, CDR1 SGHDN and CDR2 FVKESK. The CDR3 coding sequence is TGTGCCAGCAGCCAAGATTCAGCAGGGCTGGGGGGCACTGAAGCTTTCTTT. It translates to CASSQDSAGLGGTEAFF.

The chain employs TRBV6-1 and TRBJ1-6; TRBD1 aligns across 7 bases. Per the germline V gene, CDR1 is MNHNS and CDR2 is SASEGT. V trimming: 6 bases; J trimming: 9 bases; junction bases outside the gene matches: 11. CDR3 length: 15 residues. The CDR3 protein is CASRGDDRASSPLHF. The CDR3 nucleotides read TGTGCCAGCAGAGGAGACGACAGGGCCAGTTCACCCCTCCACTTT.

The rearrangement uses TRBV25-1 and TRBJ1-1; 8 nucleotides agree with TRBD1. The CDR3 sequence is 11 residues long. Germline V gene lookup returns CDR1 MGHDK and CDR2 SYGVNS. Trimming took 7 bases from V and 7 from J; bases not matched to a gene: 2. DNA of the CDR3: TGTGCCAGCACAGGGGGCGATGAAGCTTTCTTT. It encodes CASTGGDEAFF.

The gene calls are TRBV5-1 and TRBJ2-7, with 8 bases lining up with TRBD1. This CDR3 contains 14 residues. J was trimmed by 6 bases and V by 0 bases; bases with no gene match: 5. Germline V lookup: CDR1 SGHRS, CDR2 YFSETQ. CDR3 in DNA: TGCGCCAGCAGCTTGGGGACAGGGTGGTCCGAGCAGTACTTC. This encodes CASSLGTGWSEQYF.

The J gene is TRBJ2-7, the V gene TRBV25-1; TRBD1 aligns across 11 bases. This CDR3 region has 14 residues. V dropped 8 bases and J dropped 2; count of bases not matched to a gene: 5. CDR1 is MGHDK, CDR2 SYGVNS, per germline. CDR3 in amino acids: CASQWGQGAYEQYF. The CDR3 nucleotides read TGTGCCAGCCAATGGGGACAGGGGGCCTACGAGCAGTACTTC.